This T cell receptor beta chain appears in the sequencing data of a study of siplizumab effects on memory and regulatory T cells. Study-wide context: Mixed lymphocyte reactions ran in pairs, with siplizumab at roughly 1 ug/mL or without drug. Study-level points and caveats: Tracing alloreactive clones into unstimulated subsets worked for only a minor fraction of them.

Coculture of mixed lymphocyte reaction cells was performed at 37°C for 6 to 7 days. Per sample, 95,000 to 100,000 TCR templates were assayed. Assay used: immunoSEQ multiplex PCR; TCRdb lists only in-frame clones, some missing. This table holds 9,500 to 15,000 clones, around 45% found once. J gave up 4 bases and V 3 bases, and 8 bases lay outside the gene matches. Germline values: CDR1 SGHDT, CDR2 YYEEEE. The CDR3 runs to 15 residues. The table lists this clone with a few counts. No antigen is known for it. The sequence came from a human donor in good health; the cells came from an allogeneic mixed lymphocyte reaction. Some clones in this sample may be carry-over from other donors' samples. Sequences were obtained from CFSE-low (dividing) CD8+ T cells sorted from an allogeneic mixed lymphocyte reaction. The V and J genes are TRBV5-6 and TRBJ2-7; TRBD2 matches 9 bases. Written as DNA, the CDR3 is TGTGCCAGCAGCTGGGATAGCGGGGGATTATACGAGCAGTACTTC. Amino acid sequence: CASSWDSGGLYEQYF.